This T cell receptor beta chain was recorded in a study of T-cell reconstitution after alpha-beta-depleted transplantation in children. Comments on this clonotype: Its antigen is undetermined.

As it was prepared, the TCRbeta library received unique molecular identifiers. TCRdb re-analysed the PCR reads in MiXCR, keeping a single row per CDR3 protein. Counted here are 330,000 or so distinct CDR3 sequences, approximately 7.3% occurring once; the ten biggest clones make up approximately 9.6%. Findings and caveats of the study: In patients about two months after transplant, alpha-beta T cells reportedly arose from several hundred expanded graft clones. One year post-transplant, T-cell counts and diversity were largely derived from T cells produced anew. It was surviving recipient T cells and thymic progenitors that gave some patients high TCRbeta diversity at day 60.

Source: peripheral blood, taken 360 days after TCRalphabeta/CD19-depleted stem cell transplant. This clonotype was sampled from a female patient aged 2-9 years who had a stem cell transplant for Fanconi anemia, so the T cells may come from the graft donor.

CDR3 in amino acids: CASSAGRTYEQYF. DNA for the CDR3: TGTGCCAGCAGCGCGGGACGGACCTACGAGCAGTACTTC. The chain recombines TRBV7-3 with TRBJ2-7, with D possibly matching TRBD2 (6 bases). CDR3 length: 13 amino acids. CDR1 and CDR2 from the germline V gene are SGHTA and FQGTGA. Trimming left V 5 bases short and J 2 bases short, with 10 bases between.